The T cell receptor (beta chain) under discussion was sequenced for a study of cytomegalovirus exposure and HLA in healthy donors. Study findings and constraints: Testing in vitro showed a few CMV-associated chains specific for CMV antigens. Reported performance of the classifier showed diagnosis of cytomegalovirus status with high specificity and sensitivity. TCR beta chains numbering some 160 were designated cytomegalovirus-associated.

Comments on this clone: Its matching antigen is unknown.

Each donor was healthy, and each was a bone marrow donor. Primers: 60 Vbeta forward and 13 Jbeta reverse. Using immunoSEQ multiplex PCR, the repertoire was profiled, and TCRdb retains in-frame clones only, with some absent. Among 150,000 to 200,000 clones listed, 60% to 80% were seen once. Germline V lookup: CDR1 LNHDA, CDR2 SQIVND (reference sequence). The CDR3 runs 12 residues. V was trimmed by 7 bases and J by 0 bases, leaving 6 bases between them. V usage is TRBV19 and J usage is TRBJ1-2, with D possibly being TRBD1 (6 bases). This clonotype originated in a female donor in good health and CMV-seronegative. The sample consisted of PBMCs. The CDR3 spells CASNRANYGYTF. CDR3 in DNA: TGTGCCAGTAACAGGGCTAACTATGGCTACACCTTC.